These T cell receptor beta chains were read from a single sample in a study of T cell responses to AZD1222 COVID-19 vaccine. Clones were read by immunoSEQ multiplex PCR, and TCRdb kept only the in-frame ones, dropping some. The data hold 45,000 to 65,000 clones, with about 87% observed a single time. Specimen: peripheral blood, collected 28 days after the second AZD1222 dose. These receptors originate from an adult who received the AZD1222 COVID-19 vaccine. Both conserved end residues are part of each CDR3. Each record gives: V gene, J gene, clone size, D gene, CDR3 DNA, CDR3 protein. A D gene is named only where the DNA matches it firmly. Size tells how often a clone was seen (once, few, many) or the class of an expanded clone, and some rows leave it out.

v_gene: TRBV24-1
j_gene: TRBJ2-6
abundance: NA
d_gene: NA
CDR3nt: TGTGCCACCAGTGATACAGCCAACTCTGGGGCCAACGTCCTGACTTTC
CDR3aa: CATSDTANSGANVLTF

v_gene: TRBV13
j_gene: TRBJ2-7
abundance: NA
d_gene: TRBD1
CDR3nt: TGTGCCAGCAGTCAACGGATTCCGGACAGGGGAGGGGACTACGAGCAGTACTTC
CDR3aa: CASSQRIPDRGGDYEQYF

v_gene: TRBV5-1
j_gene: TRBJ2-2
abundance: NA
d_gene: NA
CDR3nt: TGCGCCAGCAGCTTGGGGACGGTATACGGGGAGCTGTTTTTT
CDR3aa: CASSLGTVYGELFF

v_gene: TRBV30
j_gene: TRBJ1-1
abundance: few
d_gene: NA
CDR3nt: TGTGCCTGGGCTCCCAGGGTTTCTGAAGCTTTCTTT
CDR3aa: CAWAPRVSEAFF

v_gene: TRBV28
j_gene: TRBJ2-7
abundance: NA
d_gene: NA
CDR3nt: TGTGCCAGCAGTCCCGGGACAGGCGGGAGGGGGAACTACGAGCAGTACTTC
CDR3aa: CASSPGTGGRGNYEQYF

v_gene: TRBV5-8
j_gene: TRBJ1-6
abundance: once
d_gene: TRBD1
CDR3nt: TGTGCCAGCAGCCGCCGGGACAGGGACCTATCACCCCTCCACTTT
CDR3aa: CASSRRDRDLSPLHF

v_gene: TRBV18
j_gene: TRBJ2-1
abundance: NA
d_gene: NA
CDR3nt: TGTGCCAGCTCACCATATCGCCAGGGGAACAATGAGCAGTTCTTC
CDR3aa: CASSPYRQGNNEQFF

v_gene: TRBV19
j_gene: TRBJ2-5
abundance: NA
d_gene: NA
CDR3nt: TGTGCCAGTCGGCCTCTAGCGAGTTCCAAAGAGACCCAGTACTTC
CDR3aa: CASRPLASSKETQYF

v_gene: TRBV19
j_gene: TRBJ1-5
abundance: once
d_gene: TRBD1
CDR3nt: TGTGCCAGTAGTATAGGGGAGTACAGGGGGGAGGGTCAGCCCCAGCATTTT
CDR3aa: CASSIGEYRGEGQPQHF

v_gene: TRBV6-2/TRBV6-3
j_gene: TRBJ2-1
abundance: once
d_gene: NA
CDR3nt: TGTGCCAGCAGTTACTCGGGAGACCTTGGAGGGGAGCAGTTCTTC
CDR3aa: CASSYSGDLGGEQFF

v_gene: TRBV5-1
j_gene: TRBJ2-2
abundance: once
d_gene: TRBD1
CDR3nt: TGCGCCAGCAGCGAGGGACAGGGGGTAGGCGGGGAGCTGTTTTTT
CDR3aa: CASSEGQGVGGELFF

v_gene: TRBV24-1
j_gene: TRBJ2-5
abundance: NA
d_gene: NA
CDR3nt: TGTGCCACCAGCTCAGGGGGGCAGGGGGTCCAAGAGACCCAGTACTTC
CDR3aa: CATSSGGQGVQETQYF

v_gene: TRBV27
j_gene: TRBJ1-4
abundance: NA
d_gene: TRBD1
CDR3nt: TGTGCCAGCAGTAGAGGGACAGGAGGTAATGAAAAACTGTTTTTT
CDR3aa: CASSRGTGGNEKLFF

v_gene: TRBV12-3/TRBV12-4
j_gene: TRBJ2-3
abundance: NA
d_gene: TRBD2
CDR3nt: TGTGCCAGCAGCCAACTAGCGGGCTATACGCAGTATTTT
CDR3aa: CASSQLAGYTQYF

v_gene: TRBV12-3/TRBV12-4
j_gene: TRBJ1-1
abundance: NA
d_gene: NA
CDR3nt: TGTGCCAGCAGTTTAAACGGGGACACTGAAGCTTTCTTT
CDR3aa: CASSLNGDTEAFF

v_gene: TRBV5-1
j_gene: TRBJ1-1
abundance: NA
d_gene: TRBD1
CDR3nt: TGCGCCAGCAGCTTGGGACAGGGGGCGACTGAAGCTTTCTTT
CDR3aa: CASSLGQGATEAFF

v_gene: TRBV9
j_gene: TRBJ2-7
abundance: NA
d_gene: TRBD2
CDR3nt: TGTGCCAGCAGCGTGGGGACTAGACCGATCTACGAGCAGTACTTC
CDR3aa: CASSVGTRPIYEQYF

v_gene: TRBV5-1
j_gene: TRBJ2-7
abundance: NA
d_gene: NA
CDR3nt: TGCGCCAGCAGCTTGGATGGCGGGCGCGAGCAGTACTTC
CDR3aa: CASSLDGGREQYF

v_gene: TRBV28
j_gene: TRBJ1-1
abundance: NA
d_gene: NA
CDR3nt: TGTGCCAGCAGAATCGCGGAAGGGGCGAACACTGAAGCTTTCTTT
CDR3aa: CASRIAEGANTEAFF

v_gene: TRBV5-6
j_gene: TRBJ1-6
abundance: NA
d_gene: NA
CDR3nt: TGTGCCAGTGGGGACGGAAATAATTCACCCCTCCACTTT
CDR3aa: CASGDGNNSPLHF

v_gene: TRBV5-1
j_gene: TRBJ2-1
abundance: NA
d_gene: NA
CDR3nt: TGCGCCAGCAGCTGGTCTGGAAACAATGAGCAGTTCTTC
CDR3aa: CASSWSGNNEQFF

v_gene: TRBV5-1
j_gene: TRBJ2-7
abundance: NA
d_gene: TRBD2
CDR3nt: TGCGCCAGCAGCTACCGTGGCATAGCGGGTAACGAGCAGTACTTC
CDR3aa: CASSYRGIAGNEQYF

v_gene: TRBV7-9
j_gene: TRBJ2-1
abundance: few
d_gene: NA
CDR3nt: TGTGCCAGCAGCTTACTGGCTAGCCTCAATGAGCAGTTCTTC
CDR3aa: CASSLLASLNEQFF

v_gene: TRBV6-5
j_gene: TRBJ1-4
abundance: few
d_gene: NA
CDR3nt: TGTGCCAGCAGTTACTTCCGCGGCACTAATGAAAAACTGTTTTTT
CDR3aa: CASSYFRGTNEKLFF

v_gene: TRBV19
j_gene: TRBJ2-6
abundance: NA
d_gene: TRBD1
CDR3nt: TGTGCCAGTAGCGGGACAGGGGGGAGCTCTGGGGCCAACGTCCTGACTTTC
CDR3aa: CASSGTGGSSGANVLTF

v_gene: TRBV2
j_gene: TRBJ2-2
abundance: NA
d_gene: NA
CDR3nt: TGTGCCAGCAGTAGGACGGATTTGAACACCGGGGAGCTGTTTTTT
CDR3aa: CASSRTDLNTGELFF

v_gene: TRBV5-1
j_gene: TRBJ1-6
abundance: NA
d_gene: TRBD1
CDR3nt: TGCGCCAGCAGCCCGGGGACAGATCATAATTCACCCCTCCACTTT
CDR3aa: CASSPGTDHNSPLHF

v_gene: TRBV27
j_gene: TRBJ1-1
abundance: NA
d_gene: TRBD1
CDR3nt: TGTGCCAGCAGTTCCCACAGGGGATTCACTGAAGCTTTCTTT
CDR3aa: CASSSHRGFTEAFF

v_gene: TRBV7-3
j_gene: TRBJ2-5
abundance: NA
d_gene: TRBD2
CDR3nt: TGTGCCAGCAGCCGTGGGGGACTAGCGGGAGGGCTGGTAGGAGAGACCCAGTACTTC
CDR3aa: CASSRGGLAGGLVGETQYF

v_gene: TRBV19
j_gene: TRBJ1-1
abundance: NA
d_gene: TRBD1
CDR3nt: TGTGCCAGTAGTATCTTCGAGGGGGCCGCTGAAGCTTTCTTT
CDR3aa: CASSIFEGAAEAFF

v_gene: TRBV30
j_gene: TRBJ2-7
abundance: NA
d_gene: TRBD1
CDR3nt: TGTGCCTGGAGTGGGGCCGGGACAGGGAACTACGAGCAGTACTTC
CDR3aa: CAWSGAGTGNYEQYF

v_gene: TRBV6-5
j_gene: TRBJ2-5
abundance: NA
d_gene: NA
CDR3nt: TGTGCCAGCAGTACCCCCGGGGGCGGGGAGACCCAGTACTTC
CDR3aa: CASSTPGGGETQYF

v_gene: TRBV11-3
j_gene: TRBJ2-3
abundance: NA
d_gene: NA
CDR3nt: TGTGCCAGCAGCTTCGGCGGAGGGAGCACAGATACGCAGTATTTT
CDR3aa: CASSFGGGSTDTQYF

v_gene: TRBV30
j_gene: TRBJ2-7
abundance: NA
d_gene: TRBD1
CDR3nt: TGTGCCTTAAAGACAGGGGGCCACGAGCAGTACTTC
CDR3aa: CALKTGGHEQYF

v_gene: TRBV19
j_gene: TRBJ2-6
abundance: NA
d_gene: NA
CDR3nt: TGTGCCAGTAGTATAGATTCTGCGACCAACGTCCTGACTTTC
CDR3aa: CASSIDSATNVLTF

v_gene: TRBV28
j_gene: TRBJ2-7
abundance: NA
d_gene: NA
CDR3nt: TGTGCCAGCAGTCCTTTGGGCGAGCAGTACTTC
CDR3aa: CASSPLGEQYF

v_gene: TRBV4-1
j_gene: TRBJ2-7
abundance: few
d_gene: NA
CDR3nt: TGCGCCAGCAGCCCCAGCGCCCAGGGTCTTAGCTCCTACGAGCAGTACTTC
CDR3aa: CASSPSAQGLSSYEQYF

v_gene: TRBV19
j_gene: TRBJ1-1
abundance: NA
d_gene: TRBD1
CDR3nt: TGTGCCAGTAGTGTACAGGGGGCGAGGGACACTGAAGCTTTCTTT
CDR3aa: CASSVQGARDTEAFF

v_gene: TRBV29-1
j_gene: TRBJ2-5
abundance: NA
d_gene: NA
CDR3nt: TGCAGCGTTGAACCCCTGGTAGGGTCTCAAGAGACCCAGTACTTC
CDR3aa: CSVEPLVGSQETQYF

v_gene: TRBV10-2
j_gene: TRBJ1-5
abundance: NA
d_gene: NA
CDR3nt: TGCGCCAGCAGTGAGAGGCCCAATCAGCCCCAGCATTTT
CDR3aa: CASSERPNQPQHF

v_gene: TRBV3-1/TRBV3-2
j_gene: TRBJ2-7
abundance: NA
d_gene: TRBD2
CDR3nt: TGTGCCAGCAGCCAACATAGCGGGAGGGCCGGGGAGCAGTACTTC
CDR3aa: CASSQHSGRAGEQYF